Following are 6 T cell receptor beta chains from one sample sequenced in a study of blood T cell repertoires in COVID-19 (dated by TCRdb to about 2020). Receptor libraries were prepared by the immunoSEQ multiplex PCR assay. In its TCRdb copy, this immuneACCESS table keeps in-frame sequences only and misses some clones. Where compared with another copy, unresolved V genes explain less than half of these, and the others have no known cause. In this sample the table shows more than 300,000 clones, around 91% of which occur a single time. Together, the top ten hold roughly 3.5% of the sample. Material: peripheral blood. The receptors shown here come from a woman younger than 30 who had recovered from COVID-19.

This rearrangement joins TRBV7-2 to TRBJ1-2; D remains ambiguous. The V and J ends lost 0 bases and 1 base respectively, with 6 bases between them. Germline CDR1 is SGHTA and CDR2 is FQGNSA. The CDR3 extends over 14 amino acids. DNA of the CDR3: TGTGCCAGCAGCTTAGCGCTTAGTAACTATGGCTACACCTTC. Encoded protein: CASSLALSNYGYTF. Full variable domain (missing parts from reference TRBV7-2 and TRBJ1-2): GAGVSQSPSNKVTEKGKDVELRCDPISGHTALYWYRQSLGQGLEFLIYFQGNSAPDKSGLPSDRFSAERTGGSVSTLTIQRTQQEDSAVYLCASSLALSNYGYTFGSGTRLTVV.

This chain uses TRBV29-1 with TRBJ2-3, with a weak D call TRBD2 (5 bases). The ends were cut back, 6 bases at V and 5 bases at J, with 12 bases in the middle. This CDR3 spans 12 amino acids. Germline CDR1 SQVTM, CDR2 ANQGSEA. In nucleotides, the CDR3 is TGCAGCGTCTGGGAGAGCGGAGATACGCAGTATTTT. Amino acids: CSVWESGDTQYF.

This clone has just a few counts. Distinct nucleotide sequences in the sample also encode this CDR3. This chain uses TRBV12-3 or TRBV12-4 with TRBJ1-1; tentatively, D is TRBD1 (5 bases). Trimming stripped 3 bases from V and 1 base from J, with 6 bases between. The CDR3 loop spans 13 amino acids. Written as DNA, the CDR3 is TGTGCCAGCAGTTTGCAGGGGAACACTGAAGCTTTCTTT. This sequence encodes CASSLQGNTEAFF.

The CDR3 spells CASSLWRGGAFF. DNA of the CDR3: TGTGCCAGCAGTTTATGGCGGGGGGGAGCTTTCTTT. This chain uses TRBV12-3 or TRBV12-4 with TRBJ1-1; TRBD1 is a possible D gene (5 bases). V lost 2 bases to trimming and J lost 10 bases, with 11 bases between them. The CDR3 runs to 12 residues.

The rearrangement joins TRBV11-2 to TRBJ2-5; perhaps TRBD2 as D (7 bases). Germline V gives CDR1 SGHAT, CDR2 FQNNGV. The CDR3 runs 16 residues. Trimming took 5 bases from V and 5 from J, leaving 21 bases between them. The CDR3 loop reads CASSRPPGGQAETQYF. The CDR3 DNA reads as TGTGCCAGCAGCAGGCCACCCGGGGGGCAGGCTGAGACCCAGTACTTC.

This clone was seen once. The CDR3 coding sequence is TGCGCCAGCAGCCCACAGGCCCGCGGCGCGGGAGTCTACACCGGGGAGCTGTTTTTT. It codes for CASSPQARGAGVYTGELFF. This chain uses TRBV4-3 with TRBJ2-2; 7 positions agree with TRBD2. The CDR3 loop spans 19 amino acids. Per the germline V gene, CDR1 is LGHNA and CDR2 is YSLEER. V was clipped by 4 bases and J by 3 bases; unmatched bases: 17.